This T cell receptor beta chain was retrieved from a study of CD8+CD57+ T cells in acquired aplastic anemia. Study details: The average for DNA from sorted CD4+ and CD8+ cells was about 3.3 ug. Notes on the study in general: Patients did not significantly differ from controls in CD8+ Simpson's diversity. Patients and controls shared twenty-nine CD8+ CDR3 sequences, which appeared highly expressed in patients and within their immunodominant clones.

Genomic DNA was employed as the template in profiling TCR beta VDJ and CDR3. Via MiXCR, TCRdb re-called the reads, giving one row per CDR3 protein. The repertoire holds 40,000 to 50,000 distinct CDR3 sequences, with about 73% as singletons. V lost 1 base to trimming and J lost 8 bases, with 18 bases between them. The CDR3 extends over 16 amino acids. Germline CDR1 reads DFQATT; CDR2 reads SNEGSKA (reference sequence). As to this clonotype: As yet, its antigen is unknown.

The specimen was sorted CD4+, CD8+, or CD8+CD57+ T cells (not recorded which) from PBMCs. The rearrangement uses TRBV20-1 and TRBJ1-6; no clear D. This TCR came from a human donor in good health, serving as a control. The chain's CDR3 is CSARAAGPYSYSPLHF. The CDR3 nucleotides are TGCAGTGCTAGAGCGGCAGGACCCTATTCCTATTCACCCCTCCACTTT.